A selection of T cell receptor beta chains follows, all from one sample in a study of vaccination and CD4 T cells after COVID-19. In TCRdb, the PCR reads were re-called with MiXCR into one record per CDR3 protein. The sample holds around 16,000 distinct CDR3 sequences, just under 55% seen once. No antigens are known for them. The starting material was CD4+ T cells from blood, cultured in vitro, obtained about 7 months after SARS-CoV-2 vaccination. The receptors shown here come from a human donor who had recovered from COVID-19. The CDR3 runs from the conserved cysteine through the conserved F or W. D genes are given only for firm matches. Some rows mark clone size as missing; the rest say once, few, many or name a class of expanded clone.

>TRBD2|-|TRBV2|TRBJ2-5
TGTGCCAGCAGTGGGGAGCTAGCGGGGGTTAAAGAGACCCAGTACTTC
CASSGELAGVKETQYF
>-|-|TRBV7-2|TRBJ2-7
TGTGCCAGCAGGGGAGACAGCGGCGGTTACGAGCAGTACTTC
CASRGDSGGYEQYF
>-|-|TRBV11-3|TRBJ1-1
TGTGCCAGCAGCGGGGGGGGGCCCCGTGGCGAAGCTTTCTTT
CASSGGGPRGEAFF
>TRBD1|few|TRBV7-8|TRBJ1-2
TGTGCCAGCAGCGTCAGGGACAGGGGCTCTTTTGGCTACACCTTC
CASSVRDRGSFGYTF
>-|-|TRBV1|TRBJ1-2
TGCACCAGCAGCCAAGCGAAACCAATGCCGGTTTCGAGAGGCTACACCTTC
CTSSQAKPMPVSRGYTF
>TRBD2|few|TRBV20-1|TRBJ2-1
TGCAGTGCCATTCTAGCGGGGGGGATCTCCTACAATGAGCAGTTCTTC
CSAILAGGISYNEQFF
>-|-|TRBV15|TRBJ2-4
TGTGCCACCAGCAGAGATCTATTGGCAGCCAAAAACATTCAGTACTTC
CATSRDLLAAKNIQYF
>-|few|TRBV7-6|TRBJ1-1
TGTGCCAGCAGCTTAGCCCAGGGTACCACTGAAGCTTTCTTT
CASSLAQGTTEAFF
>-|-|TRBV15|TRBJ1-1
TGTGCCACCAGCAGAGATTTTGGGAACACTGAAGCTTTCTTT
CATSRDFGNTEAFF
>-|-|TRBV5-4|TRBJ1-6
TGTGCCAGCAGCCTACACGGTACCCGTTCACCCCTCCACTTT
CASSLHGTRSPLHF
>-|-|TRBV19|TRBJ1-2
TGTGCCAGTAGTATCGGGTTGGCAGCCAAGGGGGGTGGCTACACCTTC
CASSIGLAAKGGGYTF
>-|-|TRBV27|TRBJ1-1
TGTGCCAGCAGACCGGGGGCGAAGACTGAAGCTTTCTTT
CASRPGAKTEAFF
>TRBD2|-|TRBV27|TRBJ2-7
TGTGCCAGCAGACGGGGGACTAGCGGCCTCTACGAGCAGTACTTC
CASRRGTSGLYEQYF
>TRBD1|-|TRBV15|TRBJ2-5
TGTGCCACCAGCAGGAGACAGGGGTTACAAGAGACCCAGTACTTC
CATSRRQGLQETQYF
>TRBD2|-|TRBV6-2/TRBV6-3|TRBJ2-3
TGTGCCAGCAGTTACGGACTAGCGGGGGACACAGATACGCAGTATTTT
CASSYGLAGDTDTQYF
>-|-|TRBV7-8|TRBJ1-6
TGTGCCAGCAGCTTAGGGACAGTTTATAATTCACCCCTCCACTTT
CASSLGTVYNSPLHF
>TRBD1|few|TRBV7-9|TRBJ2-7
TGTGCCAGCAGCAAAACGGACAGGGGTTACGAGCAGTACTTC
CASSKTDRGYEQYF
>-|-|TRBV19|TRBJ2-7
TGTGCCAGCCCTTCGGTAAGCGACTCCTACGAGCAGTACTTC
CASPSVSDSYEQYF
>-|-|TRBV5-1|TRBJ1-2
TGCGCCAGCAGCTTGCAATCAGATAACTATGGCTACACCTTC
CASSLQSDNYGYTF
>-|-|TRBV6-6|TRBJ1-5
TGTGCCAGCATGTATAGCAATCAGCCCCAGCATTTT
CASMYSNQPQHF
>TRBD2|-|TRBV29-1|TRBJ2-5
TGCAGCGCTGCTAGCGGGGGACCGTACCAAGAGACCCAGTACTTC
CSAASGGPYQETQYF
>-|-|TRBV7-2|TRBJ2-5
TGTGCCAGCAGCTTAAAAATAGGGCTACTACAAGAGACCCAGTACTTC
CASSLKIGLLQETQYF
>-|-|TRBV7-9|TRBJ2-7
TGTGCCAGCAGCTTAGCCTTTCAAATGACCACGGGGCCTTCTGACGAGCAGTACTTC
CASSLAFQMTTGPSDEQYF
>-|-|TRBV20-1|TRBJ1-6
TGCAGTGCTAGAACGGCAAGCTCCTATAATTCACCCCTCCACTTT
CSARTASSYNSPLHF
>-|-|TRBV7-8|TRBJ2-5
TGTGCCAGCAGCCCCCACTCCTCCGGGGAGACCCAGTACTTC
CASSPHSSGETQYF
>-|few|TRBV6-1|TRBJ1-6
TGTGCCAGCAGTGGTCGAGCCCGGGTTGGTAATTCACCCCTCCACTTT
CASSGRARVGNSPLHF
>-|-|TRBV10-3|TRBJ2-5
TGTGCCATCAGTGAGTCGGACTGGAACAAAGAGACCCAGTACTTC
CAISESDWNKETQYF
>-|-|TRBV6-1|TRBJ1-2
TGTGCCAGCACCACCTGGGGGAGCGGCTACACCTTC
CASTTWGSGYTF